In its sample, the clone carrying this T cell receptor beta chain was seen a few times. Antigen: not known. Reverse transcribed after extraction, RNA yielded cDNA as the sequencing template. Here immunoSEQ multiplex PCR was the method, and the copy in TCRdb shows in-frame clones only, minus some. The sample records 150,000 to 200,000 clones, about 63% being singletons. These data belong to a study of CD8+ T cells in alopecia areata. Study-wide points: Normal skin contains resident alphabeta T cells, and these are also sequenced in scalp samples. Patients showed less clear TCR sequence sharing than mice, possibly partly because of HLA diversity. Affected lesional scalp, above all in alopecia totalis/universalis, was more clonal than normal scalp.

Looked up from germline, CDR1 is ENHRY and CDR2 is SYGVKD. CDR3 size: 15 residues. Trimming pared 6 bases from V and 1 base from J, leaving 13 bases between. PBMCs, the starting material, were the source of sorted CD4+ and CD8+ T cells. This clonotype was obtained from a human donor with alopecia areata. The J gene is TRBJ2-1, the V gene TRBV10-3; D might be TRBD1 (6 bases). Sequencing used CD4+ T cells sorted from blood, obtained at week 0. CDR3 protein: CAIRIAGVSYNEQFF. The DNA for the CDR3 is TGTGCCATCAGGATAGCAGGGGTATCCTACAATGAGCAGTTCTTC.